A selection of T cell receptor beta chains follows, all from one sample in a study of a mutant IDH1 vaccine in newly diagnosed glioma. TCRdb keeps only in-frame clones here, not all; method: immunoSEQ multiplex PCR. Of tens of thousands of clones listed, over 75% are singletons. These TCRs are of unknown antigen specificity. The sample consisted of PBMCs, taken from a glioma patient whose treatment included an IDH1 peptide vaccine. The receptors were gathered from a man between 40 and 49 years old with glioma. CDR3s include the opening cysteine and the closing phenylalanine or tryptophan. A D gene is named only where the DNA matches it firmly. Clone size is stated in some rows and not others, as once, few, many or a class when expanded.

size	V	length	D	J	CDR3	DNA
-	TRBV19	14	-	TRBJ1-2	CASSIDGTRYGYTF	TGTGCCAGTAGTATAGACGGGACAAGATATGGCTACACCTTC
once	TRBV4-3	20	TRBD2	TRBJ2-7	CASSRALPDMSGRRSYEQYF	TGCGCCAGCAGCCGAGCCCTTCCGGATATGAGCGGGAGGAGGTCCTACGAGCAGTACTTC
-	TRBV2	11	-	TRBJ2-5	CASTRTETQYF	TGTGCCTCGACTAGGACCGAGACCCAGTACTTC
-	TRBV7-8	16	-	TRBJ1-4	CASSYRDGPTNEKLFF	TGTGCCAGCAGCTACCGGGACGGGCCAACTAATGAAAAACTGTTTTTT
-	TRBV5-6	16	TRBD2	TRBJ2-1	CASSLGREASYNEQFF	TGTGCCAGCAGCTTGGGGCGGGAGGCCTCCTACAATGAGCAGTTCTTC
-	TRBV12-2	15	-	TRBJ1-4	CASRLPGVRNEKLFF	TGTGCAAGTCGCTTACCTGGAGTACGCAATGAAAAACTGTTTTTT
-	TRBV7-6	15	TRBD1	TRBJ1-5	CASSLTGGAGQPQHF	TGTGCCAGCAGCTTGACAGGGGGCGCGGGTCAGCCCCAGCATTTT
-	TRBV18	15	TRBD2	TRBJ2-7	CASSPPGTSGYEQYF	TGTGCCAGCTCACCACCGGGGACTAGCGGCTACGAGCAGTACTTC
-	TRBV29-1	15	TRBD1	TRBJ1-3	CSASDRGLRGNTIYF	TGCAGCGCCTCGGACAGGGGGCTTCGTGGAAACACCATATATTTT
-	TRBV2	13	TRBD1	TRBJ1-2	CASSGQGLYGYTF	TGTGCCAGCAGTGGACAGGGCCTCTATGGCTACACCTTC
-	TRBV7-2	14	-	TRBJ1-2	CASTYSGGNYGYTF	TGTGCCAGTACCTACTCGGGGGGTAACTATGGCTACACCTTC
-	TRBV6-5	15	TRBD1	TRBJ1-2	CASSSPGQTNYGYTF	TGTGCCAGCAGTTCACCGGGACAGACTAACTATGGCTACACCTTC
-	TRBV19	15	-	TRBJ1-2	CASSIMAGDSKGYTF	TGTGCCAGTAGTATAATGGCAGGGGATTCGAAAGGCTACACCTTC
-	TRBV7-8	16	TRBD1	TRBJ2-5	CASSQTGGGERETQYF	TGTGCCAGCAGCCAAACAGGGGGAGGTGAGAGGGAGACCCAGTACTTC
-	TRBV30	14	-	TRBJ1-1	CARGGRGENTEAFF	TGTGCCCGGGGGGGCAGGGGAGAGAACACTGAAGCTTTCTTT
once	TRBV25-1	13	-	TRBJ1-2	CASSEQNNYGYTF	TGTGCCAGCAGTGAACAGAATAACTATGGCTACACCTTC
-	TRBV2	14	-	TRBJ1-1	CASRGGGRNTEAFF	TGTGCCAGCAGGGGAGGGGGGCGTAACACTGAAGCTTTCTTT
-	TRBV19	16	-	TRBJ2-5	CASSIRWQGFQETQYF	TGTGCCAGTAGTATAAGGTGGCAGGGGTTCCAAGAGACCCAGTACTTC
-	TRBV2	12	-	TRBJ1-1	CASSVSGREAFF	TGTGCCAGCAGTGTCTCCGGCCGTGAAGCTTTCTTT
-	TRBV9	14	TRBD1	TRBJ2-7	CASSDGTGPYEQYF	TGTGCCAGCAGCGACGGGACAGGGCCCTACGAGCAGTACTTC
-	TRBV15	17	-	TRBJ1-2	CATSRDFGGPANYGYTF	TGTGCCACCAGCAGAGATTTTGGGGGCCCCGCTAACTATGGCTACACCTTC
-	TRBV13	15	TRBD1	TRBJ2-1	CASSLLDRGRNEQFF	TGTGCCAGCAGCTTACTGGACAGGGGGCGCAATGAGCAGTTCTTC
-	TRBV30	14	TRBD1	TRBJ1-4	CAWSAGQGYEKLFF	TGTGCCTGGAGCGCCGGACAGGGATATGAAAAACTGTTTTTT
few	TRBV2	18	-	TRBJ2-6	CASSENSAGDSGANVLTF	TGTGCCAGCAGTGAAAACTCGGCAGGGGACTCTGGGGCCAACGTCCTGACTTTC
-	TRBV30	15	TRBD1	TRBJ1-1	CAWSATGGMNTEAFF	TGTGCCTGGAGTGCGACAGGGGGCATGAACACTGAAGCTTTCTTT
-	TRBV15	15	TRBD1	TRBJ2-1	CATSRDRTGVYEQFF	TGTGCCACCAGCAGAGATAGGACAGGGGTCTATGAGCAGTTCTTC
-	TRBV11-3	13	-	TRBJ2-7	CASSLGLPYEQYF	TGTGCCAGCAGCTTAGGACTTCCCTACGAGCAGTACTTC
few	TRBV7-2	15	-	TRBJ2-1	CASSLAASSHNEQFF	TGTGCCAGCAGCTTAGCGGCCAGCTCCCACAATGAGCAGTTCTTC
-	TRBV29-1	14	-	TRBJ2-6	CSVVGGYGANVLTF	TGCAGCGTTGTTGGGGGGTACGGGGCCAACGTCCTGACTTTC
-	TRBV7-9	15	TRBD2	TRBJ2-7	CASSFRLAAAGEQYF	TGTGCCAGCAGCTTCCGACTAGCGGCTGCTGGGGAGCAGTACTTC
-	TRBV28	12	-	TRBJ1-4	CASSGTAGRLFF	TGTGCCAGCAGTGGGACGGCTGGGAGACTGTTTTTT
few	TRBV15	14	TRBD1	TRBJ2-2	CATSRNQGAGELFF	TGTGCCACCAGCAGAAATCAGGGGGCCGGGGAGCTGTTTTTT
-	TRBV19	16	TRBD2	TRBJ2-1	CASSIVTSGDYNEQFF	TGTGCCAGTAGTATAGTGACTAGCGGGGACTACAATGAGCAGTTCTTC
-	TRBV6-5	15	TRBD1	TRBJ1-2	CASSYAGQGIYGYTF	TGTGCCAGCAGTTACGCGGGACAGGGTATCTATGGCTACACCTTC
-	TRBV19	16	TRBD2	TRBJ2-3	CASSIRLAGSTDTQYF	TGTGCCAGTAGTATACGACTAGCGGGGAGCACAGATACGCAGTATTTT
-	TRBV15	14	-	TRBJ1-5	CATSSWRDDQPQHF	TGTGCCACCAGCAGCTGGAGGGACGACCAGCCCCAGCATTTT
-	TRBV27	13	-	TRBJ1-2	CASSLDRNGGYTF	TGTGCCAGCAGTTTAGACAGGAACGGTGGCTACACCTTC
once	TRBV27	12	-	TRBJ1-1	CASKRAGTEAFF	TGTGCCAGCAAGAGGGCGGGCACTGAAGCTTTCTTT
few	TRBV4-3	13	-	TRBJ2-1	CASSWKIGDEQFF	TGCGCCAGCAGCTGGAAGATCGGGGATGAGCAGTTCTTC
-	TRBV9	13	-	TRBJ2-3	CASSVGGIDTQYF	TGTGCCAGCAGCGTAGGGGGGATAGATACGCAGTATTTT
once	TRBV4-2	14	-	TRBJ2-7	CASSQDLMNYEQYF	TGTGCCAGCAGCCAAGATCTAATGAACTACGAGCAGTACTTC
-	TRBV7-9	15	TRBD2	TRBJ2-5	CASSSTGTKPETQYF	TGTGCCAGCAGTTCCACCGGGACTAAGCCGGAGACCCAGTACTTC
-	TRBV6-5	12	-	TRBJ2-5	CASYRVRETQYF	TGTGCCAGCTACAGGGTTAGGGAGACCCAGTACTTC
-	TRBV5-1	14	-	TRBJ1-3	CASSPEGSGNTIYF	TGCGCCAGCAGCCCGGAGGGCTCTGGAAACACCATATATTTT
-	TRBV6-6	16	-	TRBJ1-2	CASSYRGRQGTYGYTF	TGTGCCAGCAGTTATAGGGGTAGGCAGGGTACCTATGGCTACACCTTC